These T cell receptor beta chains were read from a single sample in a study of blood T cells in healthy people across ages. TCRdb re-derived calls from the 5' RACE reads in MiXCR, one entry per CDR3 protein. The data show around 870,000 distinct CDR3 sequences, more than 25% seen once. Sequenced input: blood. Every receptor here comes from a woman of 80 years or more in good health. Both conserved end residues are part of each CDR3. The D gene is left open where the match is weak. Only part of the rows carry a size: once, few, many, or a class if the clone is expanded.

V gene,clone size,D gene,J gene,CDR3 DNA,CDR3 protein
TRBV11-2,many,NA,TRBJ2-5,TGTGCCAGCGTACCCAAGGGGTCCTATCCCGGGGAGACCCAGTACTTC,CASVPKGSYPGETQYF
TRBV20-1,NA,TRBD2,TRBJ2-1,TGCGGTGCTACCGGGGCTAGCGGCTACAATGAGCAGTTCTTC,CGATGASGYNEQFF
TRBV5-6,many,NA,TRBJ2-7,TGTGCCAGCAGCTTCGCACAGGGAAGGTACGAGCAGTACTTC,CASSFAQGRYEQYF
TRBV2,NA,NA,TRBJ2-7,TGTGCCAGCAGTGGCTCAGGGCTCTCCTACGAGCAGTACTTC,CASSGSGLSYEQYF
TRBV29-1,many,TRBD2,TRBJ2-1,TGCAGCGTTGAAGGGCGGGGGGACTACAATGAGCAGTTCTTC,CSVEGRGDYNEQFF
TRBV4-3,few,NA,TRBJ1-2,TGCGCCAGCAGCCAAGATCAGGGGATCTATGGCTACACCTTC,CASSQDQGIYGYTF
TRBV20-1,few,NA,TRBJ2-5,TGCAGTGCTAGAAGAGAGCTGGGGAACTCTCGAGAGACCCAGTACTTC,CSARRELGNSRETQYF
TRBV3-1,many,NA,TRBJ2-7,TGTGCCAGCAGCCAAGATTCCGGGGGGCCTCGCTACGAGCAGTACTTC,CASSQDSGGPRYEQYF
TRBV5-5,few,TRBD1,TRBJ2-1,TGTGCCAGCAGCTTCCAACAGGGGAATTACGAGCAGTTCTTC,CASSFQQGNYEQFF
TRBV5-1,NA,TRBD2,TRBJ2-3,TGCGCCAGCGGGACCCCTAGCGGGGGCCCGAACACAGACACGCAGTATTTT,CASGTPSGGPNTDTQYF
TRBV19,NA,NA,TRBJ1-1,TGTGCCAGTAGTACCAACTCCGGGACTACCGCTTTCTTT,CASSTNSGTTAFF
TRBV24-1,NA,NA,TRBJ2-5,TGTGCCACCAGTGATAGACCGGGTCTTACAGGGGAGACCCAGTACTTC,CATSDRPGLTGETQYF